The present T cell receptor (beta chain) was sequenced within a study of tumor and adjacent non-tumor tissue in lung cancer. This sample's RNA came from whole unsorted tissue. Points on this clonotype: Its target is unknown. The junction and the germline gene differ at one end; a read error may be behind it.

The library came from three nested PCR rounds adapted from ARM-PCR protocols. In TCRdb, the multiplex PCR reads were re-called with MiXCR into one record per CDR3 protein. The table has under 140,000 distinct CDR3 sequences, nearly 85% seen once. Study findings and constraints: TCR diversity was significantly greater in tumor than normal lung tissue.

The CDR3 runs to 13 residues. The germline CDR1 and CDR2 sequences are WSHSY and SAAADI. The source of this sequence is a man between 65 and 85 years old with non-small cell lung cancer. Sequencing was carried out using lung tumor tissue. This sequence joins TRBV10-2 and TRBJ2-7; maybe TRBD1 (6 bases). CDR3 loop: CTSRTTGFYKQYF. DNA of the CDR3: TGCACCAGCAGAACGACAGGATTCTACAAGCAGTACTTC.